This T cell receptor (beta chain) was profiled in a study of cytomegalovirus exposure and HLA in healthy donors. Study details: HLA-typed donors contributed about 85 million unique TCRs, which were held in an early data release. Caucasian-associated ancestry cluster membership applied to approximately 84% of around 400 genotyped donors. Study observations and caveats: Accurate predictions that matched the HLA-A and HLA-B alleles of most subjects were reportedly made from TCR beta sequences.

Primers included in the PCR were 60 Vbeta and 13 Jbeta primers. The table came from immunoSEQ multiplex PCR; TCRdb's copy has only in-frame clones and leaves some out. The data contain some 130,000 clones, under 90% of them singletons. V lost 5 bases and J 7 bases, leaving 8 bases between the germline ends. CDR3 size: 12 residues. CDR1 is SGHNT and CDR2 is YENEEA in the germline V gene. With regard to this clone: Its antigen is currently unknown.

Source material: PBMCs. This clonotype was sampled from a middle-aged woman in good health and CMV-seronegative. The chain carries TRBV11-3 and TRBJ2-2; D remains unclear. CDR3 sequence reads: CASSRNGGELFF. Written as DNA, the CDR3 is TGTGCCAGCAGCCGCAACGGCGGGGAGCTGTTTTTT.